The source of this T cell receptor (beta chain) is a study of Ad26.COV2.S vaccination and SARS-CoV-2 variants. Measured with immunoSEQ multiplex PCR; TCRdb has only the in-frame clones, and not every one. The sample lists a few hundred thousand clones; over 75% were seen once. Study observations and caveats: People given the vaccine had a wider spike-specific TCR breadth than placebo recipients did. The TCR breadth and depth analyses may have produced an underestimate of total T cell responses. Spike-specific responses of CD8+ and CD4+ T cells were reported to display substantial breadth after vaccination.

This clone was counted only a few times. Its antigen is still unknown. Treatment: about 20 received Ad26.COV2.S at low or high dose, single or two shots; 5 received placebo; per-sample allocation not given. The study sampled participants on day 63 after the first vaccine or placebo injection. The V gene lost 7 bases and the J gene lost 5 bases, with 20 bases spanning the gap. Germline V gene data show CDR1 as WNHNN and CDR2 as SYGVQD (reference sequence). The CDR3 is 15 residues long. This rearrangement joins TRBV10-1 to TRBJ1-2, with D tentatively TRBD1 (5 bases). This specimen was peripheral blood, taken in a trial of Ad26.COV2.S vaccine versus placebo. This clonotype was sampled from a person between 18 and 59 years old who received the Ad26.COV2.S COVID-19 vaccine or a placebo. As DNA, the CDR3 is TGCGCCAGCATACCCGGGCAGGGCGCCCTTTATGGCTACACCTTC. Its protein is CASIPGQGALYGYTF.